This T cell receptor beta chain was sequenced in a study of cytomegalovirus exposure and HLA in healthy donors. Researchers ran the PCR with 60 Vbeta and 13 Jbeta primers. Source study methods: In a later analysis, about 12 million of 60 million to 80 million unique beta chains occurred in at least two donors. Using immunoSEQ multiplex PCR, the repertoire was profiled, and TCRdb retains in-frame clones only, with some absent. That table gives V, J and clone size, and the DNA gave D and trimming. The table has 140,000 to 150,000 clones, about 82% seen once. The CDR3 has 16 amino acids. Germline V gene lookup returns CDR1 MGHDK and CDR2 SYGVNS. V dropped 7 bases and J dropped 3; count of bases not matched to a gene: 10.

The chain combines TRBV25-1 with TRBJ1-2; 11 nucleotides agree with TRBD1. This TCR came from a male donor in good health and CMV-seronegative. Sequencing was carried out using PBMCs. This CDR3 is CASMAPPDRGHYGYTF. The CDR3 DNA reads TGTGCCAGCATGGCCCCCCCGGACAGGGGGCACTATGGCTACACCTTC.